This T cell receptor beta chain was captured in a study of cytomegalovirus exposure and HLA in healthy donors (dated by TCRdb to 2015 to 2018). The study in broad terms: A later analysis indicated that the 120 validation repertoires were generated on the platform also employed for the approximately 700 repertoires of the first cohort. The study aimed to test whether cataloging public T cell receptors could reveal signatures of past pathogen exposure. In addition to the first cohort of approximately 650 subjects, a separate validation cohort of approximately 110 different subjects was used. To predict cytomegalovirus infection status, the study combined high-throughput TCR immunosequencing, statistical association of individual TCRs with disease status, and machine learning.

The paper's findings and limits, for the study overall: The authors suggested that the approach could potentially be generalized to other disease states and immunological phenotypes. Across donors, most TCR sequences were observed very rarely, whereas some public TCRs were present in many individuals. A later analysis had no HLA typing for the validation cohort, so co-occurrence there was scored across all 120 repertoires. In a later analysis, TCRs clustered in the first cohort were found to also tend to co-occur in the roughly 110 validation repertoires, with approximately 95% of cluster scores above 0. A few of the identified cytomegalovirus-associated TCR beta chains were confirmed in vitro to be specific for cytomegalovirus antigens. The study gave a list of about 150 TCR beta chains associated with cytomegalovirus. In both the original and validation cohorts, the classifier was reported to diagnose cytomegalovirus status with high specificity and sensitivity.

Trimming at the junction amounts to 0 bases on V and 3 bases on J, and the germline ends lie 11 bases apart. CDR1 MGHRA and CDR2 YSYEKL are derived from the germline V gene. From the cysteine through the phenylalanine, the CDR3 covers 16 amino acids. Of the read, only the CDR3 DNA is kept; its 48 bases are in frame from base 1. Donors formed part of the validation cohort, which comprised about 130 subjects and was distinct from the first cohort of over 500 subjects. Comment on this clone: This receptor's antigen is unknown. The record has no base qualities; no much larger clone is one base away.

Library creation used the immunoSEQ multiplex PCR assay. The original methods were these. A statistical classification framework was built for diagnosing cytomegalovirus status from the catalog of TCR beta chain sequences. TCRdb carries this immuneACCESS record with in-frame sequences only. Its versions omit some clonotypes, under half of them owing to an unresolved V gene in the studies checked, with the rest unexplained. V and J calls and clone size follow that table, whereas D and trimming were derived from the DNA. Here the sample has roughly 140,000 clones; approximately 86% occur a single time. The ten largest make up just over 8.5% of the sample.

Here the chain combines TRBV4-1 and TRBJ2-2; the D gene identity is not certain. This receptor was taken from a man aged 18 to 29 in good health and CMV-seropositive. Material for sequencing was PBMCs. CDR3 protein: CASSQDHSADTGELFF. In nucleotide form, the sequence is TGCGCCAGCAGCCAAGATCACTCCGCGGACACCGGGGAGCTGTTTTTT.